The T cell receptor beta chain described here comes from a study of shared clonotypes between healthy human individuals. General study results and limits: Naive subsets tended to show greater estimated richness than memory subsets. Four donors held about 5% of naive CD4 clonotypes in common.

A remark on this clone: Antigen: not known.

The sorted-subset replicate PCRs were given about 200 ng DNA, which is some 29,000 T cell genomes. The assay was immunoSEQ multiplex PCR, and TCRdb's table has in-frame clones only and misses some. The sample shows 1,500,000 or so clones, about 96% of them seen only once. The TCR was taken from a man between 25 and 39 years old in good health. Material for sequencing was naive CD4+ T cells sorted from blood. Subset: CD45RA+ positively selected.

Here the CDR3 reads CASSIGHYSNQPQHF. The CDR3 DNA follows: TGTGCCAGTAGTATAGGACATTATAGCAATCAGCCCCAGCATTTT. This rearrangement joins TRBV19 to TRBJ1-5; D is unresolved. Germline V gene lookup returns CDR1 LNHDA and CDR2 SQIVND (reference sequence). The length of the CDR3 is 15 residues. The V gene lost 1 base and the J gene lost 0 bases, with 7 bases spanning the gap.